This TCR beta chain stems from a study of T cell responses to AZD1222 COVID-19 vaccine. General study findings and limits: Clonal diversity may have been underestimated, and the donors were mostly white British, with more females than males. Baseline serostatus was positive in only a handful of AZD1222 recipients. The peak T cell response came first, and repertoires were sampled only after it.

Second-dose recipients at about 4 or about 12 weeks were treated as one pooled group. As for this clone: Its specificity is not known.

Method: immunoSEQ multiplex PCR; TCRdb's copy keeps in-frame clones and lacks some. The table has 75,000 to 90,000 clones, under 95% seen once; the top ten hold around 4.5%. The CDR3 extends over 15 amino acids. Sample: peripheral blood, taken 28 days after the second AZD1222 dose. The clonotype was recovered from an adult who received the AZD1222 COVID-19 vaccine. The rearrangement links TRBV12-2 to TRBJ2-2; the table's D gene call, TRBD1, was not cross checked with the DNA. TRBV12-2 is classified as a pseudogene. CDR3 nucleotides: TGTGCAAGTCGCGCGAGACAGGGGACCACCGGGGAGCTGTTTTTT. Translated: CASRARQGTTGELFF.